The 20 T cell receptor beta chains below come from one sample, sequenced in a study of response to subunit inactivated influenza vaccine. MiXCR, applied by TCRdb to the RT-PCR reads, yields one record per CDR3 protein. This sample has approximately 570,000 distinct CDR3 sequences, with 7.6% found just once. The sequences come from PBMCs from blood, collected around 25 months after vaccination. Receptors originate from a man between 50 and 69 years old who received an inactivated influenza vaccine.

This clonotype has a handful of counts. The chain employs TRBV5-6 and TRBJ2-1; 8 positions agree with TRBD2. This CDR3 has 13 amino acids. After removal of 7 bases from V and 12 bases from J, the junction contained 12 bases not matched to a gene. CDR1 is SGHDT, CDR2 YYEEEE, per germline. The DNA for the CDR3 is TGTGCCAGCTCGTGGCAAGGGCTAGCGGGGCAGTTCTTC. Translating gives CASSWQGLAGQFF.

This clonotype was seen ten or more times. The gene calls are TRBV6-2 or TRBV6-3 and TRBJ2-2; tentative D call: TRBD2 (6 bases). Germline CDR1 MNHEY, CDR2 SVGEGT. There are 13 residues in the CDR3. The V and J ends lost 8 bases and 0 bases respectively, with 7 bases between them. In DNA form, the CDR3 reads TGTGCCAGCCGGGGGTCGAACACCGGGGAGCTGTTTTTT. It is translated as CASRGSNTGELFF.

This clonotype was counted many times. The rearrangement links TRBV5-1 to TRBJ2-3, with TRBD2 matching over 7 bases. CDR1 is SGHRS and CDR2 is YFSETQ in the germline V gene. With V trimmed by 0 bases and J by 2 bases, 6 bases remained unmatched. The CDR3 covers 16 residues. The CDR3 bases are TGCGCCAGCAGCTTGGGCGGGGGACCAACCACAGATACGCAGTATTTT. Residues: CASSLGGGPTTDTQYF.

The chain uses TRBV20-1 and TRBJ2-3; D unclear. There are 15 residues in the CDR3. With 0 bases removed from V and 0 bases from J, the gap between germline ends came to 10 bases. Germline CDR1 DFQATT, CDR2 SNEGSKA (reference sequence). The CDR3, as DNA: TGCAGTGCTAGAGACCTGGTGGCGAGCACAGATACGCAGTATTTT. This translates into CSARDLVASTDTQYF.

This rearrangement joins TRBV20-1 to TRBJ1-1, with D hard to call. The CDR3 is 15 residues long. Germline V CDR1 and CDR2: DFQATT, SNEGSKA (reference sequence). The ends were cut back, 6 bases at V and 6 bases at J, with 23 bases in the middle. The CDR3 protein is CSAGTFSTRRPEAFF. CDR3 nucleotide sequence: TGCAGTGCGGGTACTTTTTCGACAAGGAGGCCTGAAGCTTTCTTT.

The rearrangement uses TRBV7-8 and TRBJ2-7; weak D call: TRBD2 (5 bases). With 5 bases removed from V and 0 bases from J, the gap between germline ends came to 14 bases. The CDR3 is 15 residues long. In germline, CDR1 is SGHVS, CDR2 FQNEAQ. The CDR3 DNA sequence: TGTGCCAGCAGCGCCCCGGGAAGCCGCTCCTACGAGCAGTACTTC. Protein product: CASSAPGSRSYEQYF. Combining the CDR3 with reference TRBV7-8 and TRBJ2-7 gives the whole variable domain GAGVSQSPRYKVAKRGQDVALRCDPISGHVSLFWYQQALGQGPEFLTYFQNEAQLDKSGLPSDRFFAERPEGSVSTLKIQRTQQEDSAVYLCASSAPGSRSYEQYFGPGTRLTVT.

This clonotype was recorded many times. The V gene is TRBV7-2, the J gene TRBJ2-1, with unresolved D. Trimming took 5 bases from V and 1 from J, leaving 6 bases between them. The CDR3 covers 13 residues. Germline CDR1 and CDR2: SGHTA and FQGNSA. CDR3 nucleotide sequence: TGTGCCAGCAGCCCACTATCCTACAATGAGCAGTTCTTC. Translation gives CASSPLSYNEQFF.

This clonotype was seen many times. The chain couples TRBV12-3 or TRBV12-4 to TRBJ2-4; TRBD2 matches 11 bases. This CDR3 has 17 residues. With V trimmed by 6 bases and J by 1 base, 8 bases remained unmatched. The CDR3 DNA follows: TGTGCCAGCAGGGGTAGCGGGAGGGAAAGGGCCAAAAACATTCAGTACTTC. This codes for CASRGSGRERAKNIQYF.

Written as DNA, the CDR3 is TGTGCCAGCAGCTTAGAGGGCATAAGGGGAAGTGGGGCCAACGTCCTGACTTTC. As protein: CASSLEGIRGSGANVLTF. The chain joins TRBV11-2 to TRBJ2-6, with a possible D match to TRBD1 (5 bases). Germline V gene data show CDR1 as SGHAT and CDR2 as FQNNGV. The CDR3 contains 18 residues. V was shortened by 0 bases and J by 3 bases, with 15 bases between the two germline ends. The entire variable domain, with the rest obtained from reference TRBV11-2 and TRBJ2-6, is as follows: EAGVAQSPRYKIIEKRQSVAFWCNPISGHATLYWYQQILGQGPKLLIQFQNNGVVDDSQLPKDRFSAERLKGVDSTLKIQPAKLEDSAVYLCASSLEGIRGSGANVLTFGAGSRLTVL.

The V and J genes are TRBV12-3 or TRBV12-4 and TRBJ1-1, with D possibly matching TRBD1 (6 bases). V gave up 8 bases and J gave up 0 bases, with 10 bases separating them. The CDR3 totals 13 residues. In DNA, the CDR3 is TGTGCCAGCGGGGGACACATGAACACTGAAGCTTTCTTT. Its translation is CASGGHMNTEAFF.

This clonotype was detected ten times or more. Compared with germline, one end of the junction differs, possibly owing to a read error. V and J are TRBV5-1 and TRBJ2-1, with a weak D call TRBD1 (5 bases). The length of the CDR3 is 13 residues. Per germline, CDR1 SGHRS and CDR2 YFSETQ. CDR3 loop: CASSLDRYNEQFF. CDR3 coding DNA: TGTGCCAGCAGCTTAGACAGATACAATGAGCAGTTCTTC.

This clonotype was seen a handful of times. This chain connects TRBV7-2 to TRBJ2-5; D remains ambiguous. Trimming pared 2 bases from V and 0 bases from J, leaving 16 bases between. CDR1 SGHTA and CDR2 FQGNSA come from the germline V gene. This CDR3 is 17 amino acids long. CDR3 sequence (DNA): TGTGCCAGCAGCTTAAGGACGGCTTCCCCGTACCAAGAGACCCAGTACTTC. It specifies CASSLRTASPYQETQYF.

This clonotype appeared a few times. The chain recombines TRBV28 with TRBJ1-5; D possibly corresponds to TRBD1 (5 bases). V lost 3 bases to trimming and J lost 6 bases, with 6 bases between them. The germline V gene encodes CDR1 MDHEN and CDR2 SYDVKM. The CDR3 is 12 residues long. This chain's CDR3 is CASSLDIQPQHF. The DNA for the CDR3 is TGTGCCAGCAGTTTGGACATTCAGCCCCAGCATTTT.

The chain joins TRBV3-1 to TRBJ2-7, with TRBD1 matching 9 bases. Germline V gene lookup returns CDR1 LGHDT and CDR2 YNNKEL (reference sequence). V trimming: 2 bases; J trimming: 6 bases; junction bases outside the gene matches: 5. The CDR3 sequence is 14 residues long. CDR3 residues: CASSQPGQGSEQYF. CDR3 coding DNA: TGTGCCAGCAGCCAACCGGGACAGGGATCCGAGCAGTACTTC.

At least ten counts were recorded for this clonotype. The chain links TRBV6-1 to TRBJ1-1; 10 bases map to TRBD1. V trimming: 11 bases; J trimming: 0 bases; junction bases outside the gene matches: 9. Germline V gene lookup returns CDR1 MNHNS and CDR2 SASEGT. CDR3 size: 15 residues. CDR3 loop: CAGGRQGAMNTEAFF. CDR3 DNA sequence: TGTGCCGGAGGTCGACAGGGGGCGATGAACACTGAAGCTTTCTTT.

The chain has TRBV2 and TRBJ2-3; D possibly corresponds to TRBD1 (5 bases). CDR1 and CDR2 from the germline V gene are SNHLY and FYNNEI. This CDR3 comprises 14 residues. V was shortened by 4 bases and J by 4 bases, with 12 bases between the two germline ends. CDR3 DNA: TGTGCCAGCAGTGGGTCCAGGGTCGCAGATACGCAGTATTTT. Residues: CASSGSRVADTQYF. The variable domain in full, completed from reference TRBV2 and TRBJ2-3, reads EPEVTQTPSHQVTQMGQEVILRCVPISNHLYFYWYRQILGQKVEFLVSFYNNEISEKSEIFDDQFSVERPDGSNFTLKIRSTKLEDSAMYFCASSGSRVADTQYFGPGTRLTVL.

The sample holds a few counts of this clonotype. V gene TRBV19 combines with J gene TRBJ2-7, with D perhaps matching TRBD1 or TRBD2 (6 bases each). The CDR3 consists of 15 residues. The V end was cut by 3 bases, the J end by 4 bases, with 16 bases between. Germline V gene data show CDR1 as LNHDA and CDR2 as SQIVND (reference sequence). The DNA of the CDR3 is TGTGCCAGTAGTATGTCTAGAGGGGGACTTTACGAGCAGTACTTC. Protein sequence: CASSMSRGGLYEQYF. The variable domain in full, completed from reference TRBV19 and TRBJ2-7, reads DGGITQSPKYLFRKEGQNVTLSCEQNLNHDAMYWYRQDPGQGLRLIYYSQIVNDFQKGDIAEGYSVSREKKESFPLTVTSAQKNPTAFYLCASSMSRGGLYEQYFGPGTRLTVT.

This clonotype was picked up many times. This rearrangement joins TRBV12-3 or TRBV12-4 to TRBJ2-5; 7 bases align to TRBD2. The CDR3 spans 13 residues. V shed 8 bases, J shed 4 bases, and the junction held 7 bases outside the gene matches. CDR3 loop: CASQTGRGETQYF. As DNA, the CDR3 is TGTGCCAGCCAAACGGGGAGGGGAGAGACCCAGTACTTC.

CDR3 in DNA: TGTAACCATAGGGCCAACGTCCTGACTTTC. Residues: CNHRANVLTF. V is TRBV12-3 or TRBV12-4 and J is TRBJ2-6, with D unresolved. This CDR3 is built from 10 residues.

The J gene is TRBJ2-3, the V gene TRBV20-1; D may be TRBD1 or TRBD2 (5 bases each). The germline V and J ends were trimmed by 6 bases and 0 bases, with 25 bases remaining between them. Germline values: CDR1 DFQATT, CDR2 SNEGSKA (reference sequence). The CDR3 is 18 amino acids. The CDR3 sequence is CSARGVRDGIRSTDTQYF. For the CDR3, the DNA is TGCAGTGCCCGTGGGGTCCGGGACGGGATAAGGAGCACAGATACGCAGTATTTT.